The table lists the clone carrying this T cell receptor (beta chain) with a few counts. Its antigen is as yet unknown. The entirety of the isolated RNA underwent reverse transcription, so expressed TCRB transcripts were sequenced. This table comes from immunoSEQ multiplex PCR, and its TCRdb copy is limited to in-frame clones, with some not included. The sample has some 150,000 clones, 11% seen once; the top ten hold over 2%. This sample was taken from a study of beta chain features in type 1 diabetes. On the study more broadly: Age, gender and cell yields were alike across patients and healthy donors. Over all samples combined, more than 90,000,000 sorted cells were examined. Whole-study results and caveats: Shortening of TCRB CDR3s, moderate but significant, appeared in all four CD4+ subsets of Type 1 diabetes patients. PCR might pick shorter templates more often, in the same way for patients and controls.

The specimen sequenced was central memory CD4+ T cells from blood. The source is a young man in good health.

The chain's CDR3 is CASSLAGRNNSPLHF. The CDR3 nucleotides read TGTGCCAGCAGCTTAGCTGGGAGAAATAATTCACCCCTCCACTTT. The gene calls are TRBV7-9 and TRBJ1-6; unclear D gene. Looked up from germline, CDR1 is SEHNR and CDR2 is FQNEAQ (reference sequence). V gave up 0 bases and J gave up 5 bases, with 8 bases separating them. CDR3 length equals 15 residues.